A single sample is the source of the 12 T cell receptor beta chains below, sequenced in a study of T cell responses to AZD1222 COVID-19 vaccine. Here immunoSEQ multiplex PCR was the method, and the copy in TCRdb shows in-frame clones only, minus some. The profile covers over 90,000 clones, with roughly 88% appearing a single time and roughly 20% taken by the ten largest. The source was peripheral blood, collected on day 0 of AZD1222 vaccination. Source of these receptors: an adult in good health.

The V gene is TRBV28, the J gene TRBJ1-1, with D tentatively TRBD1 (5 bases). V shed 2 bases and J shed 5 bases, with 12 bases lying between them. Germline V gives CDR1 MDHEN, CDR2 SYDVKM. CDR3 length equals 14 residues. CDR3 region: CASSLVQGGTEAFF. CDR3 nucleotides: TGTGCCAGCAGTTTAGTTCAGGGTGGGACTGAAGCTTTCTTT.

The rearrangement uses TRBV7-2 and TRBJ1-1; 7 positions match TRBD1. Per germline, CDR1 SGHTA and CDR2 FQGNSA. The CDR3 has 14 residues. The V and J ends lost 5 bases and 3 bases, in that order; junction bases with no gene match: 6. The CDR3 region is CASSIQGGYTEAFF. CDR3 coding DNA: TGTGCCAGCAGCATCCAGGGGGGGTACACTGAAGCTTTCTTT.

This clone came up a few times. V is TRBV13 and J is TRBJ1-1; tentative D call: TRBD1 (5 bases). The CDR3 extends over 15 amino acids. Germline lookup yields CDR1 PRHDT and CDR2 FYEKMQ (reference sequence). V was shortened by 2 bases and J by 3 bases, with 13 bases between the two germline ends. CDR3 sequence reads: CASSLRSQGHTEAFF. CDR3 DNA sequence: TGTGCCAGCAGCTTAAGATCCCAGGGACACACTGAAGCTTTCTTT.

This chain connects TRBV6-2 or TRBV6-3 to TRBJ2-3; tentative D call: TRBD2 (5 bases). Deletions cut 5 bases from V and 4 bases from J, with 7 bases between. This CDR3 region has 12 residues. Germline V gives CDR1 MNHEY, CDR2 SVGEGT. The CDR3 nucleotides are TGTGCCAGCAGTACTAGTTCAGATACGCAGTATTTT. Protein: CASSTSSDTQYF.

This clone was found once. CDR3 nucleotides: TGTGCCAGTCGAGGACCCCGGGAAGCTTTCTTT. Translating gives CASRGPREAFF. The chain recombines TRBV12-3 or TRBV12-4 with TRBJ1-1; D ambiguous. Trimming shortened V by 9 bases and J by 8 bases, and 13 bases separated the two germline ends. This CDR3 contains 11 residues.

The chain couples TRBV28 to TRBJ1-4; tentative D call: TRBD1 (6 bases). Per germline, CDR1 MDHEN and CDR2 SYDVKM. The CDR3 is made up of 14 amino acids. Trimming left V 8 bases short and J 2 bases short, with 12 bases between. The CDR3, as DNA: TGTGCCAGCGAACCCAGGGGTACTAATGAAAAACTGTTTTTT. Translation: CASEPRGTNEKLFF.

The chain is built from TRBV7-8 and TRBJ1-6; perhaps TRBD1 as D (5 bases). CDR1 and CDR2 (germline): SGHVS, FQNEAQ. This CDR3 spans 17 amino acids. Trimming removed 5 bases from V and 7 bases from J, with 21 bases in between. The CDR3 sequence: CASSPNGAGDGNSPLHF. The CDR3 DNA follows: TGTGCCAGCAGCCCGAACGGCGCGGGGGACGGAAATTCACCCCTCCACTTT.

The chain combines TRBV7-8 with TRBJ2-3; D is undetermined. The CDR3 totals 13 residues. V was trimmed by 6 bases and J by 2 bases, leaving 9 bases between them. Germline CDR1 is SGHVS and CDR2 is FQNEAQ. For the CDR3, the DNA is TGTGCCAGCAGTTTTAGACCCACAGATACGCAGTATTTT. The encoded protein is CASSFRPTDTQYF.

This chain links TRBV9 with TRBJ2-5; D might be TRBD2 (6 bases). The CDR3 covers 14 residues. Germline assignment: CDR1 SGDLS and CDR2 YYNGEE. V gave up 3 bases and J gave up 2 bases, with 11 bases separating them. DNA for the CDR3: TGTGCCAGCAGCGGTGGACTATCTCAAGAGACCCAGTACTTC. Amino acid sequence: CASSGGLSQETQYF.

The gene calls are TRBV6-2 or TRBV6-3 and TRBJ1-5; D gene unclear. V was clipped by 2 bases and J by 2 bases, with 22 bases between them. The CDR3 contains 19 residues. CDR1 is MNHEY and CDR2 is SVGEGT in the germline V gene. DNA of the CDR3: TGTGCCAGCAGTTACAACTCACCTATCGAGGGCTCGGGCAATCAGCCCCAGCATTTT. Amino acid sequence: CASSYNSPIEGSGNQPQHF.

In its sample, this clone was seen a few times. This chain joins TRBV6-5 and TRBJ1-1; D call uncertain. V was shortened by 6 bases and J by 3 bases, with 14 bases between the two germline ends. Germline V lookup: CDR1 MNHEY, CDR2 SVGAGI. This CDR3 is 14 amino acids long. The CDR3 DNA reads as TGTGCCAGCAGCCTCTCGGCGGGGTACACTGAAGCTTTCTTT. Translation: CASSLSAGYTEAFF.

The chain joins TRBV6-1 to TRBJ2-7, with a tentative D call TRBD2 (6 bases). V was cut by 0 bases and J by 2 bases, with 8 bases left in between. Germline V CDR1 and CDR2: MNHNS, SASEGT. This CDR3 is built from 14 residues. The CDR3 DNA is TGTGCCAGCAGTGAAGCGGGGGGACCCTACGAGCAGTACTTC. Translation gives CASSEAGGPYEQYF.